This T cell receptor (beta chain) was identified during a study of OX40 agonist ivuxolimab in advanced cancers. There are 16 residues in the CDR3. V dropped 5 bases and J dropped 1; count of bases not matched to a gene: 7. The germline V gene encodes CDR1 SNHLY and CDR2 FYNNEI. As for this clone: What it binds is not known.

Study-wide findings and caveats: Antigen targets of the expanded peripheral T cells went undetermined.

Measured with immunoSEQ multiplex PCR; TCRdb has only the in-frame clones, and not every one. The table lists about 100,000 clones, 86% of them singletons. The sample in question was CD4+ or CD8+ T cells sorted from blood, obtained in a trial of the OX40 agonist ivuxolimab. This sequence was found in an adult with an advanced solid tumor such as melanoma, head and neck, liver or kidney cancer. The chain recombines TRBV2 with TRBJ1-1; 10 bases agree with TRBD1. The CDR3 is CASSKRDRGRNTEAFF. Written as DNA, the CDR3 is TGTGCCAGCAGTAAACGGGACAGGGGTAGGAACACTGAAGCTTTCTTT.